The 31 T cell receptor beta chains in this list originate from one sample, sequenced in a study of regulatory T cells in long-lasting Graves disease. Described time point: persistent/refractory GD, antithyroid drugs over 5 years with positive TRAb. PBMC RNA was the source of the TCR library. Building the TCR beta libraries relied on iRepertoire HTBI primers, and CDR3 regions underwent Arm-PCR. TCRdb re-derived calls from the multiplex PCR reads in MiXCR, one entry per CDR3 protein. The sample lists fewer than 550,000 distinct CDR3 sequences, under 25% occurring once. Sequenced here: peripheral blood mononuclear cells (PBMCs), sampled when the disease was refractory, from a patient treated with antithyroid drugs. These receptors were obtained from a female donor with Graves disease.

This chain uses TRBV5-6 with TRBJ1-1; 7 bases fit TRBD1. The CDR3 sequence is 14 residues long. Per the germline V gene, CDR1 is SGHDT and CDR2 is YYEEEE. The junction had 5 bases not matched to a gene; V was cut back by 2 bases and J by 4 bases. This chain's CDR3 is CASSLGQEVTEAFF. The CDR3 coding sequence is TGTGCCAGCAGCTTAGGACAGGAAGTCACTGAAGCTTTCTTT.

The table lists this clonotype with a few counts. The chain recombines TRBV7-9 with TRBJ1-1; D possibly corresponds to TRBD1 (6 bases). CDR3 size: 15 residues. CDR1 and CDR2 from the germline V gene are SEHNR and FQNEAQ (reference sequence). Deletions cut 5 bases from V and 4 bases from J, with 17 bases between. CDR3 sequence reads: CASSPTGQGSTEAFF. As DNA, the CDR3 is TGTGCCAGCAGCCCGACTGGTCAGGGGAGCACTGAAGCTTTCTTT.

Concerning this clonotype: A read error is possible here, since a much larger clone lies one base away. The V and J genes are TRBV20-1 and TRBJ2-1; 13 nucleotides agree with TRBD2. The CDR3 contains 15 residues. V shed 0 bases, J shed 10 bases, and the junction held 6 bases outside the gene matches. CDR1 and CDR2 from the germline V gene are DFQATT and SNEGSKA (reference sequence). This chain's CDR3 is CSARDGLAGAREQFF. The CDR3 DNA reads TGCAGTGCTAGAGATGGACTAGCGGGAGCTCGGGAGCAGTTCTTC.

This clonotype occurred many times. The chain carries TRBV13 and TRBJ2-7; 12 bases are shared with TRBD1. The CDR3 sequence is 15 residues long. V was pared by 5 bases and J by 4 bases, with 6 bases of the junction left unmatched. Germline CDR1 reads PRHDT; CDR2 reads FYEKMQ (reference sequence). CDR3 loop: CASSNRDRGPYEQYF. In nucleotides, the CDR3 is TGTGCCAGCAGCAACCGGGACAGGGGGCCATACGAGCAGTACTTC.

The chain uses TRBV5-1 and TRBJ2-2; 7 nucleotides match TRBD1. Per the germline V gene, CDR1 is SGHRS and CDR2 is YFSETQ. Trimming took 3 bases from V and 4 from J; bases not matched to a gene: 6. The CDR3 runs 15 residues. The CDR3 DNA sequence: TGCGCCAGCAGCTGGACCGGGACAGCCACCGGGGAGCTGTTTTTT. Protein sequence: CASSWTGTATGELFF.

The chain recombines TRBV29-1 with TRBJ2-7, with a weak D call TRBD1 (6 bases). The CDR3 covers 15 residues. V shed 4 bases and J shed 3 bases, with 19 bases lying between them. The germline V gene encodes CDR1 SQVTM and CDR2 ANQGSEA. The CDR3 nucleotides are TGCAGCGTTGCTTCAGGGGTCCCCGGCGGCTACGAGCAGTACTTC. Translating gives CSVASGVPGGYEQYF.

V is TRBV5-1 and J is TRBJ2-7, with 8 bases fitting TRBD1. The germline V gene has CDR1 SGHRS and CDR2 YFSETQ. With V trimmed by 0 bases and J by 1 base, 6 bases remained unmatched. The CDR3 contains 16 residues. CDR3 sequence reads: CASSLGPGTGSYEQYF. The DNA of the CDR3 is TGCGCCAGCAGCTTGGGTCCTGGGACAGGATCCTACGAGCAGTACTTC.

The chain uses TRBV6-1 and TRBJ1-1; D gene ambiguous. Germline CDR1 MNHNS, CDR2 SASEGT. The V gene lost 8 bases and the J gene lost 4 bases, with 11 bases spanning the gap. The CDR3 sequence is 12 residues long. Here the CDR3 reads CASREEFTEAFF. The DNA of the CDR3 is TGTGCCAGCCGAGAGGAGTTCACTGAAGCTTTCTTT.

This clonotype has ten or more counts. J is TRBJ2-5 and V is TRBV30; tentative D call: TRBD2 (5 bases). Germline assignment: CDR1 GTSNPN and CDR2 SVGIG (reference sequence). The CDR3 length is 15 residues. Trimming shortened V by 1 base and J by 3 bases, and 15 bases separated the two germline ends. CDR3 sequence (DNA): TGTGCCTGGAGTGCCAAGGGAGTGCCCAAAGAGACCCAGTACTTC. Translated, it gives CAWSAKGVPKETQYF. Supplemented by reference TRBV30 and TRBJ2-5, the full variable domain reads SQTIHQWPATLVQPVGSPLSLECTVEGTSNPNLYWYRQAAGRGLQLLFYSVGIGQISSEVPQNLSASRPQDRQFILSSKKLLLSDSGFYLCAWSAKGVPKETQYFGPGTRLLVL.

Turning to this clonotype: A much larger clone sits a single nucleotide away, making a read error possible. The chain has TRBV30 and TRBJ1-1; no clear D. CDR1 and CDR2 from the germline V gene are GTSNPN and SVGIG (reference sequence). The CDR3 totals 12 residues. CDR3: CAWRLVNIEAFF. The CDR3 nucleotides are TGTGCCTGGAGACTGGTAAACATTGAAGCTTTCTTT.

This clonotype has ten or more counts. This chain links TRBV30 with TRBJ1-1, with D hard to call. From germline, CDR1 is GTSNPN and CDR2 SVGIG (reference sequence). Trimming took off 0 bases at V and 4 bases at J, with 6 bases between the two ends. This CDR3 has 12 residues. CDR3 bases: TGTGCCTGGAGTGTCGGCAGCACTGAAGCTTTCTTT. The encoded protein is CAWSVGSTEAFF.

The chain is built from TRBV28 and TRBJ2-1; 8 nucleotides match TRBD1. Germline V gives CDR1 MDHEN, CDR2 SYDVKM. CDR3 size: 15 residues. V lost 5 bases to trimming and J lost 4 bases; unmatched junction nucleotides: 7. The CDR3 region is CASSPLGQGYNEQFF. The CDR3 DNA follows: TGTGCCAGCAGTCCCCTCGGACAGGGATACAATGAGCAGTTCTTC. The variable domain in full, with the rest retrieved from reference TRBV28 and TRBJ2-1, is DVKVTQSSRYLVKRTGEKVFLECVQDMDHENMFWYRQDPGLGLRLIYFSYDVKMKEKGDIPEGYSVSREKKERFSLILESASTNQTSMYLCASSPLGQGYNEQFFGPGTRLTVL.

This clonotype showed up many times. The CDR3 sequence is CSVEVGQGETQYF. The CDR3 nucleotides are TGCAGCGTTGAAGTTGGACAGGGAGAGACCCAGTACTTC. The V call is TRBV29-1, the J call TRBJ2-5, with 8 bases identical to TRBD1. The CDR3 runs 13 residues. The V gene end was trimmed by 1 base and the J gene end by 4 bases; junction bases not matched to a gene: 2. Germline assignment: CDR1 SQVTM and CDR2 ANQGSEA.

This clonotype was counted at least ten times. The V gene is TRBV2, the J gene TRBJ1-2; a possible D gene is TRBD1 (5 bases). Germline assignment: CDR1 SNHLY and CDR2 FYNNEI. The CDR3 is 14 residues long. Trimming removed 3 bases from V and 1 base from J, with 9 bases in between. The CDR3 reads CASSEGRGNYGYTF. CDR3 bases: TGTGCCAGCAGTGAGGGAAGGGGTAACTATGGCTACACCTTC.

The chain employs TRBV24-1 and TRBJ2-2; 9 bases align to TRBD2. The CDR3 totals 14 residues. Germline V CDR1 and CDR2: KGHDR, SFDVKD. Trimming at V came to 5 bases and at J to 7 bases, leaving 4 bases not matched to a gene. CDR3 region: CATSVAGVGGELFF. The CDR3 DNA reads TGTGCCACCAGTGTAGCGGGAGTCGGCGGGGAGCTGTTTTTT.

The sample holds a few counts of this clonotype. The V call is TRBV5-1, the J call TRBJ2-7; no reliable D call. Germline-derived CDR1 and CDR2 are SGHRS and YFSETQ. This CDR3 is 13 amino acids long. The V end lost 0 bases, the J end lost 7 bases, and 11 bases lay between the germline ends. In DNA form, the CDR3 reads TGCGCCAGCAGCTTGGCCGGCATATGGGAGCAGTACTTC. Translated: CASSLAGIWEQYF.

This clonotype was counted only a few times. The chain joins TRBV20-1 to TRBJ2-5; 11 positions agree with TRBD2. This CDR3 comprises 14 residues. The germline V gene encodes CDR1 DFQATT and CDR2 SNEGSKA (reference sequence). J gave up 4 bases and V 4 bases, and 5 bases lay outside the gene matches. The CDR3 loop reads CSANPGTSGETQYF. In nucleotides, the CDR3 is TGCAGTGCTAATCCCGGGACTAGCGGAGAGACCCAGTACTTC.

This clonotype has more than one count but fewer than ten. V is TRBV20-1 and J is TRBJ1-1; the D is unclear. This CDR3 has 14 amino acids. Germline V gives CDR1 DFQATT, CDR2 SNEGSKA (reference sequence). V shed 0 bases and J shed 3 bases, with 11 bases lying between them. CDR3 residues: CSAREYGRYTEAFF. The CDR3 DNA is TGCAGTGCTAGAGAGTACGGTCGCTACACTGAAGCTTTCTTT.

This clonotype was recorded many times. The chain employs TRBV2 and TRBJ2-7, with D possibly being TRBD1 (6 bases). Germline assignment: CDR1 SNHLY and CDR2 FYNNEI. The CDR3 totals 13 residues. V dropped 1 base and J dropped 6 bases, with 10 bases sitting between them. For the CDR3, the DNA is TGTGCCAGCAGTGAAGATGGGGGCCCCGAGCAGTACTTC. Its translation is CASSEDGGPEQYF.

This clonotype was counted many times. J is TRBJ1-1 and V is TRBV7-9; D unclear. This CDR3 has 13 residues. V was clipped by 6 bases and J by 1 base, with 9 bases between them. Looked up from germline, CDR1 is SEHNR and CDR2 is FQNEAQ (reference sequence). The CDR3 is CASSPPSNTEAFF. CDR3 coding DNA: TGTGCCAGCAGTCCCCCCTCGAACACTGAAGCTTTCTTT.

The V gene is TRBV6-9, the J gene TRBJ2-2, with 8 positions matching TRBD1. The V and J ends lost 3 bases and 0 bases, in that order; junction bases with no gene match: 6. CDR3 length: 17 amino acids. Germline CDR1 MNHGY, CDR2 SVAAGI. The CDR3 loop is CASSYYSGGPNTGELFF. The DNA of the CDR3 is TGTGCCAGCAGTTACTACTCAGGGGGCCCGAACACCGGGGAGCTGTTTTTT.

The V and J genes are TRBV12-5 and TRBJ2-1; tentative D call: TRBD1 (5 bases). Trimming pared 8 bases from V and 5 bases from J, leaving 16 bases between. This CDR3 region has 14 residues. CDR1 LGHNT and CDR2 FRNRAP come from the germline V gene. The CDR3 nucleotides read TGTGCTAGTAGGGGATATGGCGGAAACAATGAGCAGTTCTTC. Translated: CASRGYGGNNEQFF.

V usage is TRBV11-1 and J usage is TRBJ2-2; D is undetermined. Per the germline V gene, CDR1 is SGHAT and CDR2 is FQDESV (reference sequence). CDR3 length: 15 residues. The germline V and J ends were trimmed by 2 bases and 1 base, with 8 bases remaining between them. CDR3 in DNA: TGTGCCAGCAGCTTAAGACACGGGAACACCGGGGAGCTGTTTTTT. This translates into CASSLRHGNTGELFF.

The rearrangement uses TRBV27 and TRBJ2-3, with 8 bases lining up with TRBD1. Trimming at V came to 6 bases and at J to 1 base, leaving 0 bases not matched to a gene. This CDR3 has 13 amino acids. Germline V gene sequence: CDR1 MNHEY, CDR2 SMNVEV (reference sequence). CDR3 protein: CASRDRGTDTQYF. The DNA of the CDR3 is TGTGCCAGCAGGGACAGGGGCACAGATACGCAGTATTTT.

This clonotype has a handful of counts. The chain has TRBV6-2 or TRBV6-3 and TRBJ1-5; 10 nucleotides line up with TRBD1. V dropped 2 bases and J dropped 7; count of bases not matched to a gene: 14. Germline V lookup: CDR1 MNHEY, CDR2 SVGEGT. This CDR3 has 18 residues. The CDR3 nucleotides read TGTGCCAGCAGTTACGAGTCGGGACAGGGGAAGATGGGGCAGCCCCAGCATTTT. Translating gives CASSYESGQGKMGQPQHF.

This clonotype was seen a single time. The V and J genes are TRBV19 and TRBJ1-2; perhaps TRBD1 as D (6 bases). Germline V lookup: CDR1 LNHDA, CDR2 SQIVND (reference sequence). The CDR3 contains 16 residues. V was shortened by 4 bases and J by 2 bases, with 17 bases between the two germline ends. CDR3 in DNA: TGTGCCAGTAGTACGGCGGGGGGCAGGAGAAACTATGGCTACACCTTC. Translation: CASSTAGGRRNYGYTF.

CDR3 residues: CSVNSRAAPNQPQHF. The DNA of the CDR3 is TGCAGTGTCAATTCGCGGGCAGCCCCTAATCAGCCCCAGCATTTT. This chain uses TRBV20-1 with TRBJ1-5; no firm D call. V lost 7 bases and J lost 4, with 20 bases in between. The germline V gene has CDR1 DFQATT and CDR2 SNEGSKA (reference sequence). The CDR3 has 15 amino acids.

This clonotype was seen many times. V is TRBV20-1 and J is TRBJ1-5; no firm D call. There are 13 residues in the CDR3. The germline V gene has CDR1 DFQATT and CDR2 SNEGSKA (reference sequence). V was shortened by 4 bases and J by 8 bases, with 15 bases between the two germline ends. This chain's CDR3 is CSAKDGSFEPQHF. CDR3 nucleotide sequence: TGCAGTGCTAAGGACGGCTCGTTCGAGCCCCAGCATTTT.

The sample holds many counts of this clonotype. The chain carries TRBV5-8 and TRBJ1-2, with a possible D match to TRBD1 (6 bases). The CDR3 consists of 19 residues. The germline CDR1 and CDR2 sequences are SGHTS and YDEGEE. The ends were cut back, 0 bases at V and 4 bases at J, with 25 bases in the middle. In DNA, the CDR3 is TGTGCCAGCAGCTTGGATGCTTGGAATCTAGGGGGGGCGGCCTATGGCTACACCTTC. Translating it yields CASSLDAWNLGGAAYGYTF.

This clonotype has a handful of counts. This clone may be a read error of a much larger clone one base away. The gene calls are TRBV6-2 or TRBV6-3 and TRBJ2-7; unclear D gene. Germline V CDR1 and CDR2: MNHEY, SVGEGT. The CDR3 loop spans 13 amino acids. V was cut by 5 bases and J by 6 bases, with 14 bases left in between. The CDR3 DNA sequence: TGTGCCAGCAGTCCTTTTAGTCGAGGCGAGCAGTACTTC. Residues: CASSPFSRGEQYF.

V and J are TRBV11-2 and TRBJ2-1; D unresolved. V dropped 5 bases and J dropped 15 bases, with 17 bases sitting between them. Germline values: CDR1 SGHAT, CDR2 FQNNGV. The CDR3 runs 12 residues. CDR3 in DNA: TGTGCCAGCAGCCCCGGCTCGGCTCCCCCGTTCTTC. This translates into CASSPGSAPPFF.